These T cell receptor beta chains were read from a single sample in a study of beta chain features in type 1 diabetes. The assay was immunoSEQ multiplex PCR, and TCRdb's table has in-frame clones only and misses some. The data contain about 330,000 clones, about 10% of them singletons. Sequencing used naive CD4+ T cells from blood. Receptors originate from a woman in her twenties or thirties in good health. Both conserved end residues are part of each CDR3. A D gene is named only where the DNA matches it firmly. Clone size appears in some rows only: once, few, many, or a class for an expanded clone.

NA	TRBJ2-1	few	TRBV5-1	CASSWLPIAETYNEQFF	TGCGCCAGCAGCTGGCTACCTATAGCGGAAACATACAATGAGCAGTTCTTC
NA	TRBJ2-7	few	TRBV10-3	CAISEGSSYEQYF	TGTGCCATCAGTGAGGGCAGCTCCTACGAGCAGTACTTC
TRBD1	TRBJ1-1	NA	TRBV29-1	CSADTTGTNTEAFF	TGCAGCGCGGACACGACAGGGACGAACACTGAAGCTTTCTTT
NA	TRBJ2-7	few	TRBV13	CASSLRAGRTYEQYF	TGTGCCAGCAGCTTAAGGGCGGGACGAACCTACGAGCAGTACTTC
TRBD2	TRBJ2-1	NA	TRBV9	CASSVDPGLEIYNEQFF	TGTGCCAGCAGCGTAGATCCGGGACTAGAGATTTACAATGAGCAGTTCTTC
NA	TRBJ2-1	NA	TRBV15	CATSNINEQFF	TGTGCCACCAGCAATATCAATGAGCAGTTCTTC
TRBD1	TRBJ2-5	few	TRBV30	CAWSTGGGETQYF	TGTGCCTGGAGTACAGGGGGCGGGGAGACCCAGTACTTC
TRBD2	TRBJ2-7	NA	TRBV28	CASSFGGEGSYEQYF	TGTGCCAGCAGTTTCGGCGGGGAGGGCTCCTACGAGCAGTACTTC
TRBD2	TRBJ2-7	NA	TRBV7-2	CASTSLAGGPGEQYF	TGTGCCAGCACCTCACTAGCGGGAGGGCCTGGCGAGCAGTACTTC
TRBD1	TRBJ2-7	few	TRBV27	CASSRTGQPYEQYF	TGTGCCAGCAGTAGGACGGGACAGCCCTACGAGCAGTACTTC
NA	TRBJ1-5	NA	TRBV21-1	CASSKPHVQGLRGQPQHF	TGTGCCAGCAGCAAGCCCCATGTACAGGGTTTGAGGGGTCAGCCCCAGCATTTT
TRBD2	TRBJ2-5	few	TRBV7-2	CASSLSTSGSETQYF	TGTGCCAGCAGCCTTTCGACTAGCGGGAGTGAGACCCAGTACTTC
NA	TRBJ1-2	few	TRBV7-9	CASSPRVGRGGYTF	TGTGCCAGCAGCCCTCGGGTAGGGCGGGGTGGCTACACCTTC
TRBD2	TRBJ2-1	few	TRBV7-2	CASSLALREEQFF	TGTGCCAGCAGCTTAGCTTTGCGGGAGGAGCAGTTCTTC
NA	TRBJ2-5	NA	TRBV4-3	CASSQDQGTQETQYF	TGCGCCAGCAGCCAAGATCAGGGTACCCAAGAGACCCAGTACTTC
TRBD1	TRBJ2-7	NA	TRBV28	CASIIGTGSYEQYF	TGTGCCAGCATCATAGGGACAGGGAGTTACGAGCAGTACTTC